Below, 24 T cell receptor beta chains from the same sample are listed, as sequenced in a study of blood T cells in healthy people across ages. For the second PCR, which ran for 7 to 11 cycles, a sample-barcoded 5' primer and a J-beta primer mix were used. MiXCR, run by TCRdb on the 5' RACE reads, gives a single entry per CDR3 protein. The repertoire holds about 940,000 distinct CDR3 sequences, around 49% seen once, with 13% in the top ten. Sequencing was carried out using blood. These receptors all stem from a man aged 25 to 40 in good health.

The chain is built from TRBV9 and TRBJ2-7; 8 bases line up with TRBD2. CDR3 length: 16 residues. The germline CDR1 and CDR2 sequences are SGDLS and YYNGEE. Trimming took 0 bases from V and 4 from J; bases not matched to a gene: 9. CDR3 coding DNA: TGTGCCAGCAGCGTAGGTGACGGGGGGGGCTTGTACGAGCAGTACTTC. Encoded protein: CASSVGDGGGLYEQYF.

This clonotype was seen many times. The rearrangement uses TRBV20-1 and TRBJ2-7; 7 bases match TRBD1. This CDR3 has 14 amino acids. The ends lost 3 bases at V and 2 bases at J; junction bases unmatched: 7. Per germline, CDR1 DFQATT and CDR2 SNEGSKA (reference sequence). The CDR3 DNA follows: TGCAGTGCTAGCCGAGGGGGCCCCCCCTACGAGCAGTACTTC. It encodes CSASRGGPPYEQYF.

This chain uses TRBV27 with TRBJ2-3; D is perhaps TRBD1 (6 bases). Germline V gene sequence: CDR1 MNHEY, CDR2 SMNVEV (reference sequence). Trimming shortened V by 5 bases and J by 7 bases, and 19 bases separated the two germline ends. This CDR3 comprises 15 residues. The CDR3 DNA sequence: TGTGCCAGCAGTCCCGAACGGACAGCTCCTCATACGCAGTATTTT. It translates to CASSPERTAPHTQYF.

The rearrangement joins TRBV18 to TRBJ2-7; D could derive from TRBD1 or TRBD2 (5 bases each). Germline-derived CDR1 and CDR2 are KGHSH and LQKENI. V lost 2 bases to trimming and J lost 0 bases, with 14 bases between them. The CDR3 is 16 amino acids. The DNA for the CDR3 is TGTGCCAGCTCACCATTGGCGAAGGGGAGCTCCTACGAGCAGTACTTC. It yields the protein CASSPLAKGSSYEQYF.

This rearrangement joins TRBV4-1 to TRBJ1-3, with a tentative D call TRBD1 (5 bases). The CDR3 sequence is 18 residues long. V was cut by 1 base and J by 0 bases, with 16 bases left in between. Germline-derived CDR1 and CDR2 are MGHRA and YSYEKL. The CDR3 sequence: CASSQAILGPLSGNTIYF. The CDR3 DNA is TGCGCCAGCAGCCAAGCTATTCTGGGACCTCTCTCTGGAAACACCATATATTTT.

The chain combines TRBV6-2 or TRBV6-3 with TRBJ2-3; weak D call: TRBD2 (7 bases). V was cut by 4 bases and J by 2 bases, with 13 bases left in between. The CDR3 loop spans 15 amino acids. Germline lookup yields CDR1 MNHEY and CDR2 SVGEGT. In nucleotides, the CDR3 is TGTGCCAGCAGTTCCCGGGGGGCCGTCACAGATACGCAGTATTTT. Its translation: CASSSRGAVTDTQYF.

The CDR3 coding sequence is TGCAGTCCGTCTGTAGGGACGGATAAACGGGGGCAGTACTTC. This encodes CSPSVGTDKRGQYF. The chain combines TRBV20-1 with TRBJ2-5; TRBD2 is a possible D gene (6 bases). The CDR3 has 14 amino acids. Germline-derived CDR1 and CDR2 are DFQATT and SNEGSKA (reference sequence). V was shortened by 8 bases and J by 11 bases, with 27 bases between the two germline ends.

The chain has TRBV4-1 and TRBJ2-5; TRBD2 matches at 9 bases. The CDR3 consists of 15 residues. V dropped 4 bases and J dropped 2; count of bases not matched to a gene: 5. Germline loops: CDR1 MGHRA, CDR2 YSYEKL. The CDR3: CASSPSGGTQETQYF. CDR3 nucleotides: TGCGCCAGCAGCCCGAGCGGGGGGACACAAGAGACCCAGTACTTC.

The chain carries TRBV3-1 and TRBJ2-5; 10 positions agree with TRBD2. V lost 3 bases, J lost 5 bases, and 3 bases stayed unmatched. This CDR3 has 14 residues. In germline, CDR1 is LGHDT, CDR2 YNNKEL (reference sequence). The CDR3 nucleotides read TGTGCCAGCAGCCAGAGCGGGGGGGCTGAGACCCAGTACTTC. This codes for CASSQSGGAETQYF.

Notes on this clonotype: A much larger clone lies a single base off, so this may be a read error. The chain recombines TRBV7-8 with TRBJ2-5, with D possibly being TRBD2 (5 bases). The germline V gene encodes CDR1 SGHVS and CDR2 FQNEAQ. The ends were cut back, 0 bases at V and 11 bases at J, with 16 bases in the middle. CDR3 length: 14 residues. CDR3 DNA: TGTGCCAGCAGCTTAGCCCCGTCGCCTGGCGGGCAGTACTTC. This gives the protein CASSLAPSPGGQYF.

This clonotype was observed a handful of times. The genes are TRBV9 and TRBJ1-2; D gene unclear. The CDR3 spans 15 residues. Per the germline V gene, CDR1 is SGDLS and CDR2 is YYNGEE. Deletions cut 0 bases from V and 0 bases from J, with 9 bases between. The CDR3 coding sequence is TGTGCCAGCAGCGTAGCCTCCACTTCTAACTATGGCTACACCTTC. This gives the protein CASSVASTSNYGYTF.

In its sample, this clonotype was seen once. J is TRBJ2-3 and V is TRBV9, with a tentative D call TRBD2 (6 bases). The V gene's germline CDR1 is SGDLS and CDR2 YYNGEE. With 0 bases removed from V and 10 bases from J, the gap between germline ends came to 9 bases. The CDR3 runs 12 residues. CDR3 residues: CASSVVGEAQYF. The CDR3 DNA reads TGTGCCAGCAGCGTAGTCGGGGAGGCGCAGTATTTT.

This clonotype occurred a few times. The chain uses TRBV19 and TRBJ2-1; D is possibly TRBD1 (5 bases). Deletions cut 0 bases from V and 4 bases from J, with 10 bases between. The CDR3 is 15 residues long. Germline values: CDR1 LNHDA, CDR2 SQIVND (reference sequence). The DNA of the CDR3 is TGTGCCAGTAGTATAGAAGGGGCCGGTTACAATGAGCAGTTCTTC. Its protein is CASSIEGAGYNEQFF.

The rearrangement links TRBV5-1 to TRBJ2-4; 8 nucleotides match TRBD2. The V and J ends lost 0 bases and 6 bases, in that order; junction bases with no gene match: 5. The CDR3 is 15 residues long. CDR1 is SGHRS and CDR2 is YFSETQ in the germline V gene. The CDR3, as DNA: TGCGCCAGCAGCTTGGCGGGGGGGAATAGAAACATTCAGTACTTC. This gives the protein CASSLAGGNRNIQYF.

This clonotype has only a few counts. CDR3 residues: CSALTPLGTMMNEQYF. CDR3 bases: TGCAGTGCTCTTACCCCCCTCGGGACCATGATGAACGAGCAGTACTTC. This chain joins TRBV20-1 and TRBJ2-7, with D perhaps given as TRBD1 or TRBD2 (5 bases each). The germline gives CDR1 DFQATT, CDR2 SNEGSKA (reference sequence). The CDR3 sequence is 16 residues long. The ends were cut back, 5 bases at V and 5 bases at J, with 25 bases in the middle.

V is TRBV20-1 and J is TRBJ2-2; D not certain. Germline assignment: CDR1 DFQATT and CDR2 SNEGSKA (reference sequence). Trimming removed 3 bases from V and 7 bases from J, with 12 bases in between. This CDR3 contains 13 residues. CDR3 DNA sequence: TGCAGTGCTAGTTTCCGGTCCGTCGGGGAGCTGTTTTTT. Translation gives CSASFRSVGELFF.

CDR3 in DNA: TGTGCCAGCACCGCGATCGCCAACAATGAGCAGTTCTTC. As protein: CASTAIANNEQFF. The rearrangement links TRBV6-2 or TRBV6-3 to TRBJ2-1; D gene uncertain. The CDR3 runs 13 residues. Germline CDR1 is MNHEY and CDR2 is SVGEGT. The ends were cut back, 7 bases at V and 5 bases at J, with 12 bases in the middle.

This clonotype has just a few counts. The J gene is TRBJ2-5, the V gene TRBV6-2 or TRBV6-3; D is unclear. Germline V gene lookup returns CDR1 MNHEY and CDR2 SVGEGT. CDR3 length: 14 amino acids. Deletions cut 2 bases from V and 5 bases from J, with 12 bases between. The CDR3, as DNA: TGTGCCAGCAGTTACCTAGAGCAAGGGGAGACCCAGTACTTC. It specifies CASSYLEQGETQYF.

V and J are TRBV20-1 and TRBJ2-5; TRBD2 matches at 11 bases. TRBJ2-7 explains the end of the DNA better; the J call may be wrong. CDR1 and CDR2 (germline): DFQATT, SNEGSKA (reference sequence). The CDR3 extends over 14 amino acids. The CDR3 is CSARDASGRYEQYF. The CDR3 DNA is TGCAGTGCTAGAGACGCTAGCGGGAGGTACGAGCAGTACTTC.

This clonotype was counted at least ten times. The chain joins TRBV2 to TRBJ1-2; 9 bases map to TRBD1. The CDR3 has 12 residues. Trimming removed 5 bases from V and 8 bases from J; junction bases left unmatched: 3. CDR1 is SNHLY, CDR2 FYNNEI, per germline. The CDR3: CASSYRGPGYTF. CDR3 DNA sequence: TGTGCCAGCAGTTACAGGGGGCCGGGCTACACCTTC.

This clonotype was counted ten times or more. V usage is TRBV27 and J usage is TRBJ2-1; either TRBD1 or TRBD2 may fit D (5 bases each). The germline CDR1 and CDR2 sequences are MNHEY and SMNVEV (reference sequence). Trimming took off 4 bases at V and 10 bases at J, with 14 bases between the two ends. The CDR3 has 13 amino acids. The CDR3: CASSWGNEEEQFF. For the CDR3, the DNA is TGTGCCAGCAGTTGGGGGAATGAGGAGGAGCAGTTCTTC.

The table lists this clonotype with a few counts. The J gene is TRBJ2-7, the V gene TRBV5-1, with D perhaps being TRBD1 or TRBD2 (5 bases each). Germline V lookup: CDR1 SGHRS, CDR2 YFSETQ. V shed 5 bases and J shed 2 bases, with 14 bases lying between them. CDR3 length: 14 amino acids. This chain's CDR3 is CASREAGQTYEQYF. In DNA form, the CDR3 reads TGCGCCAGCAGGGAGGCAGGACAAACCTACGAGCAGTACTTC.

The DNA of the CDR3 is TGTGCCAGCCGGCAGGGGACCACAAACTATGGCTACACCTTC. Translated: CASRQGTTNYGYTF. The chain has TRBV28 and TRBJ1-2; D may be TRBD1 (6 bases). V lost 8 bases to trimming and J lost 2 bases, with 15 bases between them. Germline V gene lookup returns CDR1 MDHEN and CDR2 SYDVKM. This CDR3 region has 14 residues.

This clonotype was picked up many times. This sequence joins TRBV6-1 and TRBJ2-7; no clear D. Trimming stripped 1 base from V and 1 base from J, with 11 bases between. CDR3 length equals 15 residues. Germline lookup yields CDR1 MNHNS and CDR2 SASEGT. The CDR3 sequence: CASSEERIPSYEQYF. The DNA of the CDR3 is TGTGCCAGCAGTGAAGAAAGGATTCCTTCCTACGAGCAGTACTTC.